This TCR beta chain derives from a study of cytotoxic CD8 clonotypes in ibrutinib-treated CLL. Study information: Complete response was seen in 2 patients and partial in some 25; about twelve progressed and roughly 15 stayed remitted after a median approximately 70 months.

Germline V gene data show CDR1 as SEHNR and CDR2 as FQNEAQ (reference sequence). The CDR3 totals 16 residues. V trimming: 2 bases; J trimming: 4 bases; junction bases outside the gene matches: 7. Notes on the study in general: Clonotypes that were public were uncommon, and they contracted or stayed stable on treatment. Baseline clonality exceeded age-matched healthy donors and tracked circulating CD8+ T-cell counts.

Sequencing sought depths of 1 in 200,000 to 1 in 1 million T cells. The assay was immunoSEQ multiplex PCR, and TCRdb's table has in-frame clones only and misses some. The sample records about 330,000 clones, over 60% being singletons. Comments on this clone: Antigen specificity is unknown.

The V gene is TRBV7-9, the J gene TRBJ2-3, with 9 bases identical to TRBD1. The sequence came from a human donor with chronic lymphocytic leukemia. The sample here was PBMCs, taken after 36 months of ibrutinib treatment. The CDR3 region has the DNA TGTGCCAGCAGCTTAATCGTGACAGGGGGGGCAGATACGCAGTATTTT. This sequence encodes CASSLIVTGGADTQYF.